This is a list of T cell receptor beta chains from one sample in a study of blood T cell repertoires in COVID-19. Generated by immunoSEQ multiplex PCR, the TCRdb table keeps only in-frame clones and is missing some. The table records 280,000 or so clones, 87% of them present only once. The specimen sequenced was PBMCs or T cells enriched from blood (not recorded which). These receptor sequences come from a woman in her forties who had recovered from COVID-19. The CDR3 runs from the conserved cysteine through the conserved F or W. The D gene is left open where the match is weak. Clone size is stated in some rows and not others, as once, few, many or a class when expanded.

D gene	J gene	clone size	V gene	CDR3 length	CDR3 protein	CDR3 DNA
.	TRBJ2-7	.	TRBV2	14	CASIRSGSTYEQYF	TGTGCCAGCATCCGATCCGGGTCCACCTACGAGCAGTACTTC
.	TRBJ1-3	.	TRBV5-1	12	CASSPEGNTIYF	TGCGCCAGCAGCCCCGAGGGAAACACCATATATTTT
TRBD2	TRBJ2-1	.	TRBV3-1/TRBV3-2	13	CASSQGGGNEQFF	TGTGCCAGCAGCCAAGGGGGGGGGAATGAGCAGTTCTTC
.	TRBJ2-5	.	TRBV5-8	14	CASTARGRGETQYF	TGTGCCAGCACCGCAAGGGGGAGGGGAGAGACCCAGTACTTC
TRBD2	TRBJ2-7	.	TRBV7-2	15	CASSLASGAVYEQYF	TGTGCCAGCAGCTTAGCGAGCGGGGCCGTCTACGAGCAGTACTTC
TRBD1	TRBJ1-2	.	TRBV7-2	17	CASSLSLDRGSNYGYTF	TGTGCCAGCAGCTTATCCCTGGACAGGGGATCTAACTATGGCTACACCTTC
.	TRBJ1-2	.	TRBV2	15	CASSPTDGGPYGYTF	TGTGCCAGCAGTCCCACGGACGGGGGACCCTATGGCTACACCTTC
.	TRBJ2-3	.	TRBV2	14	CASRQRAPTDTQYF	TGTGCCAGCCGACAGAGAGCCCCCACAGATACGCAGTATTTT
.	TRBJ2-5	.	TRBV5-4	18	CASSLEWSGGMGPETQYF	TGTGCCAGCAGCTTGGAGTGGTCGGGGGGCATGGGGCCAGAGACCCAGTACTTC
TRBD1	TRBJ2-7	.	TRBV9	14	CASSRGDRAHEQYF	TGTGCCAGCAGTCGGGGGGACAGGGCCCACGAGCAGTACTTC
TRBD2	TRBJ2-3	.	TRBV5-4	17	CASSSGGSGSPTDTQYF	TGTGCCAGCAGCTCGGGAGGTAGCGGGAGTCCCACAGATACGCAGTATTTT
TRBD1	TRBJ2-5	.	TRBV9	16	CASSVATGQGLETQYF	TGTGCCAGCAGCGTAGCTACAGGACAGGGCCTGGAGACCCAGTACTTC
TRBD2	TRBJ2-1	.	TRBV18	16	CASSPRTSGSGDEQFF	TGTGCCAGCTCACCAAGGACTAGCGGGAGCGGCGATGAGCAGTTCTTC
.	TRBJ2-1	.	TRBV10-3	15	CAISRAESSYNEQFF	TGTGCCATCAGCAGAGCGGAGAGCTCCTACAATGAGCAGTTCTTC
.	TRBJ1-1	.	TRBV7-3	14	CASSLAGPPTEAFF	TGTGCCAGCAGCTTAGCAGGGCCTCCCACTGAAGCTTTCTTT
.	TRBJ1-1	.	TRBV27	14	CASSWGGVGTEAFF	TGTGCCAGCAGTTGGGGGGGAGTGGGCACTGAAGCTTTCTTT
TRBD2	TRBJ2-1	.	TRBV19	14	CASSIVTGGYEQFF	TGTGCCAGTAGTATAGTAACGGGAGGGTATGAGCAGTTCTTC
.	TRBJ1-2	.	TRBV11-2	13	CASSLGGALGYTF	TGTGCCAGCAGCTTGGGAGGGGCCCTCGGCTACACCTTC
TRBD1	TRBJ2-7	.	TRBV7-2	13	CASSSNRGDEQYF	TGTGCCAGCAGCTCCAACAGGGGGGACGAGCAGTACTTC
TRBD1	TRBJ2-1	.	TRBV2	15	CASRAGTGAYNEQFF	TGTGCCAGCAGGGCCGGGACAGGGGCCTACAATGAGCAGTTCTTC
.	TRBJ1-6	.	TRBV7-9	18	CASSSTEGSSSYNSPLHF	TGTGCCAGCAGCTCGACCGAGGGAAGTAGCTCCTATAATTCACCCCTCCACTTT
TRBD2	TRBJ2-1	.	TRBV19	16	CASSLRTSGRDNEQFF	TGTGCCAGTAGTCTCCGGACTAGCGGGAGGGACAATGAGCAGTTCTTC
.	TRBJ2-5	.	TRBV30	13	CAWTSGAQETQYF	TGTGCCTGGACCTCGGGAGCTCAAGAGACCCAGTACTTC
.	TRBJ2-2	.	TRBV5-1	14	CASTPYSNTGELFF	TGCGCCAGCACCCCTTACTCGAACACCGGGGAGCTGTTTTTT
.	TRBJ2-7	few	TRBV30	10	CAGGSYEQYF	TGTGCCGGGGGGAGCTACGAGCAGTACTTC
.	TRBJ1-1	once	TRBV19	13	CASSPGGFTEAFF	TGTGCCAGTAGCCCCGGAGGTTTTACTGAAGCTTTCTTT
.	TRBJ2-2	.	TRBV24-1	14	CATQGELNTGELFF	TGTGCCACCCAAGGGGAACTGAACACCGGGGAGCTGTTTTTT
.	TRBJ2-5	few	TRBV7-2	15	CASSLDGAQQETQYF	TGTGCCAGCAGCTTAGATGGGGCGCAGCAAGAGACCCAGTACTTC
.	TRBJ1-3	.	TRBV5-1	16	CASSLGLQFSGNTIYF	TGCGCCAGCAGCTTGGGCTTACAGTTCTCTGGAAACACCATATATTTT
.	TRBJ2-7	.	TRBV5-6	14	CASSPTNKPYEQYF	TGTGCCAGCAGCCCGACTAACAAACCTTACGAGCAGTACTTC
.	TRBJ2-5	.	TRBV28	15	CASSLGAAYQETQYF	TGTGCCAGCAGTTTAGGGGCAGCGTACCAAGAGACCCAGTACTTC
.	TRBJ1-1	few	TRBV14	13	CASSPHNQGEAFF	TGTGCCAGCAGCCCACATAATCAGGGGGAAGCTTTCTTT
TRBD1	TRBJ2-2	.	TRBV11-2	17	CASSLDPDREGTGELFF	TGTGCCAGCAGCTTAGATCCGGACAGGGAAGGCACCGGGGAGCTGTTTTTT
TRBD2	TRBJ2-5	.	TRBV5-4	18	CASSSNALPGLDWETQYF	TGTGCCAGCAGCTCCAACGCACTACCGGGACTAGATTGGGAGACCCAGTACTTC
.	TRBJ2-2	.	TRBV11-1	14	CASSSTPNTGELFF	TGTGCCAGCAGCTCAACTCCCAACACCGGGGAGCTGTTTTTT
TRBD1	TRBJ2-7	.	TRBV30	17	CAWSVIFGAGGSSEQYF	TGTGCCTGGAGTGTAATATTCGGGGCAGGGGGCTCTTCCGAGCAGTACTTC
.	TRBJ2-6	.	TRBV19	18	CASSLLVVQGTGANVLTF	TGTGCCAGTAGTCTCCTCGTTGTACAGGGAACCGGGGCCAACGTCCTGACTTTC
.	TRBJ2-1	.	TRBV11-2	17	CASSLVAGISSRNEQFF	TGTGCCAGCAGCTTAGTCGCGGGGATCTCATCGCGGAATGAGCAGTTCTTC
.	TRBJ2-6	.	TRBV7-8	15	CASSLVQSGANVLTF	TGTGCCAGCAGCTTAGTACAATCTGGGGCCAACGTCCTGACTTTC
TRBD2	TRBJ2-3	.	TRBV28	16	CASSPRTSTSMGTQYF	TGTGCCAGCAGCCCCAGGACTAGCACGTCGATGGGTACGCAGTATTTT
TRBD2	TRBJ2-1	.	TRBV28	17	CASTNSEGLAVRNEQFF	TGTGCCAGCACCAATTCAGAGGGTCTAGCGGTTCGGAATGAGCAGTTCTTC
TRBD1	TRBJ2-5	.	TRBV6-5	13	CATVDRYQETQYF	TGTGCCACCGTGGACAGGTACCAAGAGACCCAGTACTTC
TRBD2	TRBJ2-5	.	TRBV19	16	CASTSRVAGGQETQYF	TGTGCCAGTACTTCTAGGGTAGCGGGAGGTCAAGAGACCCAGTACTTC
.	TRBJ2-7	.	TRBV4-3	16	CASSQVTGVGSYEQYF	TGCGCCAGCAGCCAAGTCACGGGGGTAGGGTCCTACGAGCAGTACTTC
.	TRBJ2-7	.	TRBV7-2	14	CASSLQGFSYEQYF	TGTGCCAGCAGCTTACAGGGTTTCTCCTACGAGCAGTACTTC